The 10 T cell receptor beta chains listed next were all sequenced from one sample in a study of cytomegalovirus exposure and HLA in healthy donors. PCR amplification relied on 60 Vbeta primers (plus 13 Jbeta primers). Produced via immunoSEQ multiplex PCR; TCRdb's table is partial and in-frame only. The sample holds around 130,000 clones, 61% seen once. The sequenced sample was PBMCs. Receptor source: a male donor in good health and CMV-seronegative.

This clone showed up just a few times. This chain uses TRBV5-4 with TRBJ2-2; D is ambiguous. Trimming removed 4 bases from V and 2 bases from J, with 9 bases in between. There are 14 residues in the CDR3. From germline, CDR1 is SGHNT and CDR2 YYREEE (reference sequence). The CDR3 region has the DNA TGTGCCAGCAGCAAGCGATCCAACACCGGGGAGCTGTTTTTT. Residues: CASSKRSNTGELFF.

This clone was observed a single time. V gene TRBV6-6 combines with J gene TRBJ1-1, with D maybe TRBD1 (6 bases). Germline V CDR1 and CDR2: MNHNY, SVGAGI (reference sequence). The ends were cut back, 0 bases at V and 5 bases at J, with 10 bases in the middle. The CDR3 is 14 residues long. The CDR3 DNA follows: TGTGCCAGCAGTTACTCTGGGACAACGACTGAAGCTTTCTTT. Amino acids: CASSYSGTTTEAFF.

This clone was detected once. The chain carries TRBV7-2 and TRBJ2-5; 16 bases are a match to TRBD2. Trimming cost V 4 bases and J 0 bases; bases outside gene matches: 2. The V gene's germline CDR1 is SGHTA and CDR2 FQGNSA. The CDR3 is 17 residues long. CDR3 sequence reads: CASSSGLAGGYQETQYF. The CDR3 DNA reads TGTGCCAGCAGCTCGGGACTAGCGGGGGGGTACCAAGAGACCCAGTACTTC.

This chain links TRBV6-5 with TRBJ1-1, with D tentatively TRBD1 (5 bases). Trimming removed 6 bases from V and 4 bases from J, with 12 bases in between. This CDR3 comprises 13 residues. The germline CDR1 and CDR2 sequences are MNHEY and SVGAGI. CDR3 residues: CASSRGGGTEAFF. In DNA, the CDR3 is TGTGCCAGCAGCCGGGGCGGGGGCACTGAAGCTTTCTTT.

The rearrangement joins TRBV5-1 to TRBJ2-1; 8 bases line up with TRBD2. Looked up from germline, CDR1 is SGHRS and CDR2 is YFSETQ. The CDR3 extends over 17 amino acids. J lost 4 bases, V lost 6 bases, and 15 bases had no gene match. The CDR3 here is CASTRFPPGLGYNEQFF. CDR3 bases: TGCGCCAGCACCCGATTTCCCCCGGGACTAGGTTACAATGAGCAGTTCTTC. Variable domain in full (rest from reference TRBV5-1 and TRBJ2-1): KAGVTQTPRYLIKTRGQQVTLSCSPISGHRSVSWYQQTPGQGLQFLFEYFSETQRNKGNFPGRFSGRQFSNSRSEMNVSTLELGDSALYLCASTRFPPGLGYNEQFFGPGTRLTVL.

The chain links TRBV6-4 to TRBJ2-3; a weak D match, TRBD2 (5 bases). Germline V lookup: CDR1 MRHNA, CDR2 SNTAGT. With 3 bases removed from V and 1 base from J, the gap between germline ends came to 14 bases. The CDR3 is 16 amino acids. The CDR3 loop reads CASSEQPVGGTDTQYF. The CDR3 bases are TGTGCCAGCAGTGAGCAACCCGTCGGGGGCACAGATACGCAGTATTTT.

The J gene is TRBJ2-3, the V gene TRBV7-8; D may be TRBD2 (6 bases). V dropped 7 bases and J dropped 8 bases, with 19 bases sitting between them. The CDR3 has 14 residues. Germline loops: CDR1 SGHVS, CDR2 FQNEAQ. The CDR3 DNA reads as TGTGCCAGCATGATGACTAGAGCTCAAGGTACGCAGTATTTT. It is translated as CASMMTRAQGTQYF.

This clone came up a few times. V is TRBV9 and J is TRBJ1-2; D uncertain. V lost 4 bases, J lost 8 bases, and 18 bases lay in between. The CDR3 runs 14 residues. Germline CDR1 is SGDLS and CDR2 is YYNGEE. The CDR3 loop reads CASSPSVPLFGYTF. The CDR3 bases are TGTGCCAGCAGCCCCAGCGTTCCCCTCTTCGGCTACACCTTC.

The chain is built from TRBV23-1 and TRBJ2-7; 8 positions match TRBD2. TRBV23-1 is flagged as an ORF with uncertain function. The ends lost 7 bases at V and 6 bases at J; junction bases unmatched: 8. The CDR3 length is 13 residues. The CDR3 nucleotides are TGCGCCAGCACGGTCGGGGGGGCCGGCGAGCAGTACTTC. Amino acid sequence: CASTVGGAGEQYF.

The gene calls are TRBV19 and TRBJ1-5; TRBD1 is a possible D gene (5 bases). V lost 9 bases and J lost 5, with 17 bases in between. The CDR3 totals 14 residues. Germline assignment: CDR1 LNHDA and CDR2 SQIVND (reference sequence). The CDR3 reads CASGRDSRDQPQHF. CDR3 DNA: TGTGCCAGCGGCAGGGACTCGCGGGATCAGCCCCAGCATTTT.